The 10 T cell receptor beta chains given below trace back to one sample, sequenced in a study of radiotherapy plus CTLA-4 blockade in lung cancer. Clones were sequenced by immunoSEQ multiplex PCR, and TCRdb holds only the in-frame ones, with some missing. The sample carries roughly 80,000 clones, around 76% recorded once. The specimen was peripheral blood, collected from a patient treated with radiotherapy plus ipilimumab. These receptors were collected from a human donor with non-small cell lung cancer who had a partial response to radiotherapy plus ipilimumab. Some clones in this sample may be carry-over from other donors' samples.

The rearrangement links TRBV19 to TRBJ2-4, with 7 bases fitting TRBD1. V gave up 7 bases and J gave up 1 base; unmatched junction bases: 13. This CDR3 comprises 17 residues. CDR1 and CDR2 from the germline V gene are LNHDA and SQIVND (reference sequence). The CDR3 nucleotides read TGTGCCAGTACCCCCGGGACAGCCAACGGGGCCAAAAACATTCAGTACTTC. Protein: CASTPGTANGAKNIQYF.

V usage is TRBV18 and J usage is TRBJ2-1; 12 nucleotides line up with TRBD2. V shed 1 base and J 0 bases; nucleotides not matched to a gene: 7. CDR1 and CDR2 (germline): KGHSH, LQKENI. CDR3 length equals 19 residues. Here the CDR3 reads CASSPRTSGEPSSYNEQFF. The CDR3 nucleotides are TGTGCCAGCTCACCACGGACTAGCGGGGAGCCGAGCTCCTACAATGAGCAGTTCTTC.

This chain joins TRBV9 and TRBJ2-1, with 8 bases aligning to TRBD2. The V gene end was trimmed by 0 bases and the J gene end by 5 bases; junction bases not matched to a gene: 4. This CDR3 has 15 residues. Per germline, CDR1 SGDLS and CDR2 YYNGEE. The DNA for the CDR3 is TGTGCCAGCAGCGTAGACCCAGCGGGGGACAATGAGCAGTTCTTC. Residues: CASSVDPAGDNEQFF.

The V gene is TRBV19, the J gene TRBJ2-3; D unresolved. CDR1 is LNHDA and CDR2 is SQIVND in the germline V gene (reference sequence). V dropped 2 bases and J dropped 2 bases, with 2 bases sitting between them. The CDR3 is 12 residues long. The chain's CDR3 is CASSIHTDTQYF. CDR3 sequence (DNA): TGTGCCAGTAGTATACACACAGATACGCAGTATTTT.

V is TRBV11-2 and J is TRBJ2-5; 7 positions match TRBD2. The junction had 16 bases not matched to a gene; V was cut back by 5 bases and J by 7 bases. The V gene's germline CDR1 is SGHAT and CDR2 FQNNGV. The CDR3 sequence is 16 residues long. CDR3 DNA sequence: TGTGCCAGCAGCATCCAAACGAGCGGGGTGCTAGGGACCCAGTACTTC. Translating gives CASSIQTSGVLGTQYF.

This clone was found a few times. The chain couples TRBV4-1 to TRBJ1-1, with D perhaps TRBD1 (6 bases). This CDR3 contains 11 residues. The V end was cut by 4 bases, the J end by 10 bases, with 10 bases between. The germline V gene encodes CDR1 MGHRA and CDR2 YSYEKL. In DNA form, the CDR3 reads TGCGCCAGCAGCCTTACAGGGTTAGCTTTCTTT. Encoded protein: CASSLTGLAFF.

This clone was detected only once. This rearrangement joins TRBV4-3 to TRBJ1-2; the D gene is possibly TRBD1 (5 bases). The CDR3 is 15 residues long. The V end was cut by 0 bases, the J end by 4 bases, with 12 bases between. Germline V CDR1 and CDR2: LGHNA, YSLEER. CDR3 amino acids: CASSQDRGQGYGYTF. The CDR3, as DNA: TGCGCCAGCAGCCAAGATAGGGGTCAAGGCTATGGCTACACCTTC.

This chain connects TRBV4-3 to TRBJ2-3, with 11 bases fitting TRBD2. The V and J ends lost 2 bases and 6 bases, in that order; junction bases with no gene match: 4. Germline lookup yields CDR1 LGHNA and CDR2 YSLEER. The CDR3 spans 15 residues. In nucleotides, the CDR3 is TGCGCCAGCAGCCAACTGGCTAGCGGGGGGGATACGCAGTATTTT. This translates into CASSQLASGGDTQYF.

The CDR3 reads CASSSFRGLGTEAFF. CDR3 sequence (DNA): TGTGCCAGCAGTTCCTTCAGGGGGCTGGGCACTGAAGCTTTCTTT. The rearrangement uses TRBV27 and TRBJ1-1, with TRBD1 matching 8 bases. This CDR3 comprises 15 residues. V lost 4 bases, J lost 4 bases, and 8 bases stayed unmatched. Germline V gives CDR1 MNHEY, CDR2 SMNVEV (reference sequence).

This clone was seen once. This chain connects TRBV5-8 to TRBJ1-1; D not resolved. CDR1 is SGHTS and CDR2 is YDEGEE in the germline V gene. Trimming shortened V by 3 bases and J by 1 base, and 10 bases separated the two germline ends. The CDR3 consists of 14 residues. CDR3 coding DNA: TGTGCCAGCAGCTCCACGAGGCGGAACACTGAAGCTTTCTTT. Its translation is CASSSTRRNTEAFF.